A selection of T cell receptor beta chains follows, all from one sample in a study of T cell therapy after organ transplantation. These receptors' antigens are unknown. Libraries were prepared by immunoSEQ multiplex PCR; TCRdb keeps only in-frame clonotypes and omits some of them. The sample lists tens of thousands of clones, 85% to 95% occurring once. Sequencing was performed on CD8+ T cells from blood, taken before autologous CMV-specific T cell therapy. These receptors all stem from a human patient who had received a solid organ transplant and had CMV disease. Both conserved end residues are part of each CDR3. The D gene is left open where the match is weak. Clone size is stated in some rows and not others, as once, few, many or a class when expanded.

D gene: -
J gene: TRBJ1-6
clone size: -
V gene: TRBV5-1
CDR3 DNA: TGCGCCAGCAGCTTGGCTCAGGGAGGTAATTCACCCCTCCACTTT
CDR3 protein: CASSLAQGGNSPLHF

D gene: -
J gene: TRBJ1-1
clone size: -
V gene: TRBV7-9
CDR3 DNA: TGTGCCAGCAGCACCCAGGTAGCTAACACTGAAGCTTTCTTT
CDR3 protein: CASSTQVANTEAFF

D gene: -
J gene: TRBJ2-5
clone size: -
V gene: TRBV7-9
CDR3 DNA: TGTGCCAGCAGCTCATTATACGGAGAGACCCAGTACTTC
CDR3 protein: CASSSLYGETQYF

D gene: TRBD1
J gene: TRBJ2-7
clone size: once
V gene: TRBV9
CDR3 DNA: TGTGCCAGCAGCATAGAGGACAGGGGCTCGTCCTACGAGCAGTACTTC
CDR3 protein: CASSIEDRGSSYEQYF

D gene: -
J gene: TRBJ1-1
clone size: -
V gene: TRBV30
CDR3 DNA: TGTGCCTGGGGAACAGGGCCCACTGAAGCTTTCTTT
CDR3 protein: CAWGTGPTEAFF

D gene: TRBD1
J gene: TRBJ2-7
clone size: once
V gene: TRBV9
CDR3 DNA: TGTGCCAGCAGCGTAGGGACAGGGAGCGCAGAGGAGCAGTACTTC
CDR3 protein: CASSVGTGSAEEQYF

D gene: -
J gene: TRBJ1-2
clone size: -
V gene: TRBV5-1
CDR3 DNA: TGCGCCAGCAGCTTGTCACAGGACCTCTATGGCTACACCTTC
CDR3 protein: CASSLSQDLYGYTF

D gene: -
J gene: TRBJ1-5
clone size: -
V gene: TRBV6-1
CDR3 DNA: TGTGCCAGCAGTGACCGGGGCACCGAAAGAATAAGCAATCAGCCCCAGCATTTT
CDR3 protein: CASSDRGTERISNQPQHF

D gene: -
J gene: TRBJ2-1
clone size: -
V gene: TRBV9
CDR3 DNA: TGTGCCAGCAGCGTAGAAACGGGGGGCGACAATGAGCAGTTCTTC
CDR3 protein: CASSVETGGDNEQFF

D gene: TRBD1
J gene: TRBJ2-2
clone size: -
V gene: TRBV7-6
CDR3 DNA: TGTGCCAGCAGCACCCCGACAAAAGGGGGCCTTTCCACCGGGGAGCTGTTTTTT
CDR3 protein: CASSTPTKGGLSTGELFF

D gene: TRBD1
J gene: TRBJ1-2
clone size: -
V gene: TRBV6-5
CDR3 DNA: TGTGCCAGCAGTTCGGGACAGTACTATGGCTACACCTTC
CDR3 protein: CASSSGQYYGYTF

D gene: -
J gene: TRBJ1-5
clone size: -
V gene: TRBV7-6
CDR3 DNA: TGTGCCAGCAGCTCCGAGGGGGGGAATCAGCCCCAGCATTTT
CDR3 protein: CASSSEGGNQPQHF

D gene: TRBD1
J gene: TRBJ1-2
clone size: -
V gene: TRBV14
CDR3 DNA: TGTGCCAGCAGCCAAGATATCGGAACCGGACAGGGATATGGCTACACCTTC
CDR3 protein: CASSQDIGTGQGYGYTF

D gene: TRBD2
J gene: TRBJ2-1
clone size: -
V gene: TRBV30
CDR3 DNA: TGTGCCTGGGGACTAGCGGAACTCTACAATGAGCAGTTCTTC
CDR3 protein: CAWGLAELYNEQFF

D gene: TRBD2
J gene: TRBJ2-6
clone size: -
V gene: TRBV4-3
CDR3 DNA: TGCGCCAGCAGCCAAGCGGCTAGCGGGGTGGGCTCTGGGGCCAACGTCCTGACTTTC
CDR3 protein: CASSQAASGVGSGANVLTF